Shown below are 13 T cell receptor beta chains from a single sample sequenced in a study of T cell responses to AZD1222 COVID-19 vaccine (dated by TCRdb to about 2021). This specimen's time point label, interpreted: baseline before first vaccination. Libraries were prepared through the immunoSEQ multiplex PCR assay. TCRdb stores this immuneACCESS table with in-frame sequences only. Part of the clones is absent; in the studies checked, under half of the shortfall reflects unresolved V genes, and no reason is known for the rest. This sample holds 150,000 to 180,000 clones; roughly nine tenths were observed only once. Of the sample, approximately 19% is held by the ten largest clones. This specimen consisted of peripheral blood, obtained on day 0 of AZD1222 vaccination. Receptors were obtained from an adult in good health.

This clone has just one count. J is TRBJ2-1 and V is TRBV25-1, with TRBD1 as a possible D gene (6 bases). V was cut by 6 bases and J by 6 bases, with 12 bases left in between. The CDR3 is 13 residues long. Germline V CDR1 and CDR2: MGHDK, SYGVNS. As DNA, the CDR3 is TGTGCCAGCAGCGGTACAGGGTCCAATGAGCAGTTCTTC. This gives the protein CASSGTGSNEQFF.

The CDR3 bases are TGTGCCAGCACCCTCCGACTAGCGGGGGGGCCGGAGACCCAGTACTTC. Translation gives CASTLRLAGGPETQYF. The rearrangement joins TRBV7-9 to TRBJ2-5; 14 bases match TRBD2. V trimming: 7 bases; J trimming: 5 bases; junction bases outside the gene matches: 9. The germline V gene has CDR1 SEHNR and CDR2 FQNEAQ (reference sequence). The CDR3 consists of 16 residues.

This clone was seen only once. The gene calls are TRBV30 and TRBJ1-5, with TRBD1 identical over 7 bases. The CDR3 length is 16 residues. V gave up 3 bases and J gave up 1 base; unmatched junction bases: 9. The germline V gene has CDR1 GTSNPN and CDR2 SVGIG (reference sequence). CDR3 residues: CAWSLETGRSNQPQHF. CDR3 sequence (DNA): TGTGCCTGGAGCTTAGAGACAGGGAGAAGCAATCAGCCCCAGCATTTT. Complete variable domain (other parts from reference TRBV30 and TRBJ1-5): SQTIHQWPATLVQPVGSPLSLECTVEGTSNPNLYWYRQAAGRGLQLLFYSVGIGQISSEVPQNLSASRPQDRQFILSSKKLLLSDSGFYLCAWSLETGRSNQPQHFGDGTRLSIL.

CDR3 sequence: CASSFGGVTEAFF. The CDR3 DNA sequence: TGTGCCAGCAGCTTTGGCGGGGTCACTGAAGCTTTCTTT. This chain links TRBV13 with TRBJ1-1; D remains unclear. The V and J ends lost 3 bases and 4 bases respectively, with 9 bases between them. This CDR3 has 13 residues. The V gene's germline CDR1 is PRHDT and CDR2 FYEKMQ (reference sequence).

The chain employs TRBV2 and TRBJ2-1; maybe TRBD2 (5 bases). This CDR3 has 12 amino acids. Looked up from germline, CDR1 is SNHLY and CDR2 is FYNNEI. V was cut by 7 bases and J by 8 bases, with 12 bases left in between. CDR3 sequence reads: CASNLMRDEQFF. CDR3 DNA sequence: TGTGCCAGCAACCTAATGAGGGATGAGCAGTTCTTC.

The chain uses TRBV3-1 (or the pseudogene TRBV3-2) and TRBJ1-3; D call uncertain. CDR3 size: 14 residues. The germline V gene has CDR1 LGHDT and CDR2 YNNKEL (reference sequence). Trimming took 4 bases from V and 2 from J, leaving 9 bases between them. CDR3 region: CASSRRATGNTIYF. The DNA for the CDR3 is TGTGCCAGCAGCCGTCGGGCGACTGGAAACACCATATATTTT.

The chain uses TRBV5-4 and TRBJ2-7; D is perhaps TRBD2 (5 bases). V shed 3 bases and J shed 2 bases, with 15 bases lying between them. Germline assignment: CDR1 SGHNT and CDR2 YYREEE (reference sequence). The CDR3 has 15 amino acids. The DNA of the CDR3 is TGTGCCAGCAGCTCGAAACTAGACTCCACCTACGAGCAGTACTTC. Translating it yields CASSSKLDSTYEQYF.

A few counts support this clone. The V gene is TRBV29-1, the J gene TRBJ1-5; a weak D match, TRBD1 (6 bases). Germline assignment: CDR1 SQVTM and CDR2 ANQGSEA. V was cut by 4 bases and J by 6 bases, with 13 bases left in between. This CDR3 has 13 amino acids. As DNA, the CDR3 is TGCAGCGTTGGGGGAGGGACAAGTCAGCCCCAGCATTTT. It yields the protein CSVGGGTSQPQHF.

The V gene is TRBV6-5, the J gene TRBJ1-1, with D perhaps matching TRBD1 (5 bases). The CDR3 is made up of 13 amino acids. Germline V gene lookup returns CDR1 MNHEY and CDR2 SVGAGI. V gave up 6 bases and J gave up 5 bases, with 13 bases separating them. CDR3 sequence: CASSPGSGTEAFF. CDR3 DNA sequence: TGTGCCAGCAGCCCAGGGTCCGGAACTGAAGCTTTCTTT.

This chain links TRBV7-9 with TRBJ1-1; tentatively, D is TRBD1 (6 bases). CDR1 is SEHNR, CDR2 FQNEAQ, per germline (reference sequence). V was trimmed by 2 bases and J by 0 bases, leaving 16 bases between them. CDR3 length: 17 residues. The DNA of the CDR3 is TGTGCCAGCAGCTTACTTTTACAGGGCCGTATGAACACTGAAGCTTTCTTT. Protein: CASSLLLQGRMNTEAFF.

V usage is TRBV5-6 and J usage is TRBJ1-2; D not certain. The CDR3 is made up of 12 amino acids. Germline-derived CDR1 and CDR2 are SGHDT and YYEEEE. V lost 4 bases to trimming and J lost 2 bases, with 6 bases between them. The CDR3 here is CASSRRNYGYTF. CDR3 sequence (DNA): TGTGCCAGCAGCCGGAGGAACTATGGCTACACCTTC.

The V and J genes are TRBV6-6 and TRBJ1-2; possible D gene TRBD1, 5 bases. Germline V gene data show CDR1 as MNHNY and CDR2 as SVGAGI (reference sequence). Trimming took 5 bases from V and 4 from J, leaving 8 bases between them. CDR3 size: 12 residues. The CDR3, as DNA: TGTGCCAGCAGTCCCGACAGCTATGGCTACACCTTC. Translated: CASSPDSYGYTF.

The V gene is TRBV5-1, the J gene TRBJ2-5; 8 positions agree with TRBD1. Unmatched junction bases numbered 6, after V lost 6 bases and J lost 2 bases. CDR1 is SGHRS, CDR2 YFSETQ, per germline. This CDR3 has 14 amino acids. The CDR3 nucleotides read TGCGCCAGCAAGGACAGGGCCTTACAAGAGACCCAGTACTTC. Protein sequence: CASKDRALQETQYF. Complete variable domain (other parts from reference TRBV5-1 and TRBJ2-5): KAGVTQTPRYLIKTRGQQVTLSCSPISGHRSVSWYQQTPGQGLQFLFEYFSETQRNKGNFPGRFSGRQFSNSRSEMNVSTLELGDSALYLCASKDRALQETQYFGPGTRLLVL.